The clone carrying this T cell receptor (beta chain) was recorded at least ten times. Its target is not known. The data were obtained in a study of T-cell reconstitution after alpha-beta-depleted transplantation in children. Findings and caveats of the study: Elevated TCRbeta diversity at day 60 was traced, in some patients, to surviving recipient T cells and thymic progenitors. Several hundred graft clones that had expanded were reportedly the source of alpha-beta T cells about two months after transplant.

V gave up 0 bases and J gave up 6 bases, with 15 bases separating them. This CDR3 contains 15 residues. Germline CDR1 is SGHRS and CDR2 is YFSETQ. Unique molecular identifiers were used to barcode this TCRbeta library. One entry per CDR3 protein results from TCRdb running MiXCR on the PCR reads. Among around 700,000 distinct CDR3 sequences, around 13% were seen once, and the ten largest hold around 0.79%. The chain is built from TRBV5-1 and TRBJ1-2; D not resolved. The clonotype comes from a girl aged 2 to 10 with congenital amegakaryocytic thrombocytopenia, due to receive a stem cell transplant. The specimen was PBMCs, collected before TCRalphabeta/CD19-depleted stem cell transplant. CDR3 protein: CASSLGLARKDGYTF. CDR3 coding DNA: TGCGCCAGCAGCTTGGGGTTGGCCAGGAAGGATGGCTACACCTTC.